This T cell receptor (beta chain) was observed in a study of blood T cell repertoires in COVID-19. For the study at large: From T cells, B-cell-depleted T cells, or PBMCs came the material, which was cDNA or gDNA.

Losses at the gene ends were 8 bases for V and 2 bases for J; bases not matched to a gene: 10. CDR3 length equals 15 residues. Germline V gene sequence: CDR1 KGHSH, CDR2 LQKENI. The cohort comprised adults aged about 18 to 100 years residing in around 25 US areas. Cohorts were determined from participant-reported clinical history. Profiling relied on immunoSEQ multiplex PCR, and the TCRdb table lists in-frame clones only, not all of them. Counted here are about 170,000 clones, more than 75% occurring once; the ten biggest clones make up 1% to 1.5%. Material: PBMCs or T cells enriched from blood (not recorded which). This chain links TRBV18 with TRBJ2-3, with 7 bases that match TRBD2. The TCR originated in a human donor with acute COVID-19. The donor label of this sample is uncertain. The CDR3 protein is CASGGEGRPTDTQYF. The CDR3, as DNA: TGTGCCAGCGGTGGGGAGGGGCGCCCCACAGATACGCAGTATTTT.